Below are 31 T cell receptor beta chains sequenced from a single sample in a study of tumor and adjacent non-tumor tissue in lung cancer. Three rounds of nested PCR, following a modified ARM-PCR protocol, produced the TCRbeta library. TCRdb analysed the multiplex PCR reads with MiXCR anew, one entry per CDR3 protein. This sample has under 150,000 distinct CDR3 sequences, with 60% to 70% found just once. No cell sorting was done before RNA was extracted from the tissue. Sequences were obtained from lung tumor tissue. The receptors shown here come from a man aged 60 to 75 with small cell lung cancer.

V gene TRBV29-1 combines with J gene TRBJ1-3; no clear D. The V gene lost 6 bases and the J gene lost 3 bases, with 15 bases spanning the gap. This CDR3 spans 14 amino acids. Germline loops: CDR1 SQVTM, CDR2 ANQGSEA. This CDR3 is CSVGAGVGGNTIYF. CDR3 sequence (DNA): TGCAGCGTAGGCGCCGGGGTCGGTGGAAACACCATATATTTT.

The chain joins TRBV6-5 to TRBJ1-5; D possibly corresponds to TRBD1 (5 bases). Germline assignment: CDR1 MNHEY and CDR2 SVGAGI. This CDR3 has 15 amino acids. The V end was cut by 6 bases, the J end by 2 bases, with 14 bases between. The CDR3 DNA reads TGTGCCAGCAGCGTAGGGGACCGGGGCAATCAGCCCCAGCATTTT. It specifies CASSVGDRGNQPQHF.

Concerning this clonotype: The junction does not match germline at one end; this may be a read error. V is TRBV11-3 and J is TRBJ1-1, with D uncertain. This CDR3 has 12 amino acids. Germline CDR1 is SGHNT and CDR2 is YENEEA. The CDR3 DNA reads TGTGCCAGCATCTTAGCTTATAGTGAAGCTTTCTTT. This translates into CASILAYSEAFF.

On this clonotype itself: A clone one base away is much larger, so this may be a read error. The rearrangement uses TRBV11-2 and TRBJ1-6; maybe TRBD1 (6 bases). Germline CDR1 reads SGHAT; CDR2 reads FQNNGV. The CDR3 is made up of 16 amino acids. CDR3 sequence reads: CTSSSNWGHLNSPLHF. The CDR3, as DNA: TGTACCAGCAGTTCTAACTGGGGACATCTTAATTCACCCCTCCACTTT.

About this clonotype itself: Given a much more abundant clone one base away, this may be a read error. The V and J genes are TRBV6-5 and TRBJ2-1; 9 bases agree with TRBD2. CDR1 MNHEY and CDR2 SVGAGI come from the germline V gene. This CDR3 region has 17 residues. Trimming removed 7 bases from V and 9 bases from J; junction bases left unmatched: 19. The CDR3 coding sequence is TGTGCCAGCACCCCCACTTGGATAGCGGGAGTGTATATTGAGCAGTTCTTC. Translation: CASTPTWIAGVYIEQFF.

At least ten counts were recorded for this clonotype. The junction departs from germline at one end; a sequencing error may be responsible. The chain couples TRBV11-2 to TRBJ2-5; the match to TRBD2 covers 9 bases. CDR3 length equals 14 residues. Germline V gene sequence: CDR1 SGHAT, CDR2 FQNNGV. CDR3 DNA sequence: TGTGCCAGCAGCTTAGAAGGAGTTAGCGGGAGAATAAACTTC. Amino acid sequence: CASSLEGVSGRINF.

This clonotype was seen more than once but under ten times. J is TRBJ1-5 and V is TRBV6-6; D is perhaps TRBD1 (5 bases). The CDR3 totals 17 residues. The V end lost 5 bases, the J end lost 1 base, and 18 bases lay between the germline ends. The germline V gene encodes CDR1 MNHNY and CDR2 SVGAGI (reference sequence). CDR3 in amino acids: CASSGGGGGTSNQPQHF. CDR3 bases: TGTGCCAGCAGTGGCGGGGGGGGAGGGACGAGCAATCAGCCCCAGCATTTT.

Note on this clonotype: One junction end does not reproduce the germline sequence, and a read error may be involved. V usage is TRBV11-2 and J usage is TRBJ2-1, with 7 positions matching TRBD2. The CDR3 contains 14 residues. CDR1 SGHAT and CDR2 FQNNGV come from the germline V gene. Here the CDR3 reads CTSAWGEGGNEQFF. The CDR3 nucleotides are TGTACCAGCGCATGGGGGGAGGGTGGAAATGAGCAGTTCTTC.

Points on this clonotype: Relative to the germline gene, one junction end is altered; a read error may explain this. CDR3 sequence (DNA): TGTGTCAGCAACCCGAATTTAAGGGGGCGCAGGAGGATAAAGGAGGCTAATGAAAAACTGTTTTTT. Its translation: CVSNPNLRGRRRIKEANEKLFF. The chain has TRBV11-2 and TRBJ1-4; 7 bases align to TRBD1. This CDR3 is built from 22 residues. Germline V gene lookup returns CDR1 SGHAT and CDR2 FQNNGV.

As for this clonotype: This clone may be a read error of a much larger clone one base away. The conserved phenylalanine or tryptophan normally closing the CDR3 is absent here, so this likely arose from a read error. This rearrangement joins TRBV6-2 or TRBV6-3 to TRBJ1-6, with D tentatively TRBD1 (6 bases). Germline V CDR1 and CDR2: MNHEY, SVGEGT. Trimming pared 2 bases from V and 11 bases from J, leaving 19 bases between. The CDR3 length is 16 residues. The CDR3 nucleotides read TGTGCCAGCAGTTACGGGGTCATCACAGGGTTAACACCCCTCCACATT. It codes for CASSYGVITGLTPLHI.

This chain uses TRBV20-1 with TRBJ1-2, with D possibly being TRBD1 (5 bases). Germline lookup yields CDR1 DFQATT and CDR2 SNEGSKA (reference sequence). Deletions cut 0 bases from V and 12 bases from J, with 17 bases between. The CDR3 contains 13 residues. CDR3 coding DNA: TGCAGTGCTAGAGATCGTCTGATGTGGGGCGACACCTTC. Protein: CSARDRLMWGDTF.

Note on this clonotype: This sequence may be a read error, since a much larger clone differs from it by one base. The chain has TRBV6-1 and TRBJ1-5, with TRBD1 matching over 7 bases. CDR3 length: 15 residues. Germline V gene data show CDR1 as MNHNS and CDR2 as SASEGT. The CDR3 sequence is CASSEGGGGNQLQHF. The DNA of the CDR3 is TGTGCCAGCAGTGAGGGGGGAGGGGGCAATCAGCTCCAGCATTTT.

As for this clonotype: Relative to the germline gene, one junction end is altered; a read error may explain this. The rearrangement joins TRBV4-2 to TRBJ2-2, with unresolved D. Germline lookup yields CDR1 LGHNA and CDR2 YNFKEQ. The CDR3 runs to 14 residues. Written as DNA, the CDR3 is TGTGCTAGCATGGCTATCGGGTCTTCCTGGGAGCTGTTTTTT. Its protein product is CASMAIGSSWELFF.

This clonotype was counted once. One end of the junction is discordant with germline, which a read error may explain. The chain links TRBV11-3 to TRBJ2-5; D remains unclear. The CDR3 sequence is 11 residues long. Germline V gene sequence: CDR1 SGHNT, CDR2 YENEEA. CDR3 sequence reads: CPSSDQEIQYF. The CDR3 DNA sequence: TGTCCCAGCAGCGACCAAGAGATCCAGTACTTC.

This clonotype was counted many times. CDR3 residues: CSARGVRGQFF. Here the CDR3 DNA reads TGCAGTGCCCGGGGGGTCAGGGGGCAGTTCTTC. The chain joins TRBV20-1 to TRBJ2-1, with D possibly being TRBD2 (7 bases). Trimming took off 6 bases at V and 12 bases at J, with 15 bases between the two ends. The CDR3 has 11 residues. Germline V gene lookup returns CDR1 DFQATT and CDR2 SNEGSKA (reference sequence).

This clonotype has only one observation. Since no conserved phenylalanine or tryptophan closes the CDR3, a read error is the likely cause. CDR3 nucleotides: TGTGCCAACAGCTTAGAGGAGTACAATGAGCAGTTCTTA. It codes for CANSLEEYNEQFL. The V and J genes are TRBV11-3 and TRBJ2-1, with D unclear. Germline assignment: CDR1 SGHNT and CDR2 YENEEA. The CDR3 spans 13 residues.

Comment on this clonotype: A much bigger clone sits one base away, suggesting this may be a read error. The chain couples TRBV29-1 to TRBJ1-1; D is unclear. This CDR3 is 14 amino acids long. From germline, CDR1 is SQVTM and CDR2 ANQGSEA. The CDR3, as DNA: TGCAGCGTTGCACTCAAAAAGCCCCAGATTGAAGCTCTCTTT. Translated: CSVALKKPQIEALF.

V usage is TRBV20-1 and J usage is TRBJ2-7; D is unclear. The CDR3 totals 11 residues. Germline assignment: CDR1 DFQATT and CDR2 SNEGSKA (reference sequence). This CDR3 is CNVIVSSRQYF. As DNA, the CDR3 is TGCAATGTTATTGTCTCTTCCCGTCAGTACTTC.

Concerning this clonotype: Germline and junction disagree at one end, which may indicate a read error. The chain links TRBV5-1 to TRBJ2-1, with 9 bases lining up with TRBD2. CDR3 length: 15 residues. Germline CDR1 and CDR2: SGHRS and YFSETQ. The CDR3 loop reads CAGSLGLASGGEQFF. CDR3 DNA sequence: TGTGCCGGCAGCTTGGGACTAGCAAGCGGGGGTGAGCAGTTCTTC.

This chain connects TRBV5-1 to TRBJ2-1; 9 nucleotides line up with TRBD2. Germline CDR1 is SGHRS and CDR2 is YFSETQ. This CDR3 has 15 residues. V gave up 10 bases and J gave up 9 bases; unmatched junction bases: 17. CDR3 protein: CACSLGLASGGEQFF. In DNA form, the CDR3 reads TGCGCCTGTAGCTTGGGACTAGCAAGCGGGGGTGAGCAGTTCTTC.

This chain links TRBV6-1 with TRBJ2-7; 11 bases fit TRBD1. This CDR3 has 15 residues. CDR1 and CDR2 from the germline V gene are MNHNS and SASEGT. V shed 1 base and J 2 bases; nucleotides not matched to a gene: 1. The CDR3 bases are TGTGCCAGCAGTGAAGGGACAGGGGGCCCCTACGAGCAGTACTTC. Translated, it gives CASSEGTGGPYEQYF.

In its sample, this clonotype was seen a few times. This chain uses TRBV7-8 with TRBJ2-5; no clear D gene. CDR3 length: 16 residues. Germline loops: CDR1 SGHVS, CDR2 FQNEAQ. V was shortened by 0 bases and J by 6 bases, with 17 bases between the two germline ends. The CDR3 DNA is TGTGCCAGCAGCTTAGCGGCACTCTCCGGGCCGAAGACCCAGTACTTC. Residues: CASSLAALSGPKTQYF.

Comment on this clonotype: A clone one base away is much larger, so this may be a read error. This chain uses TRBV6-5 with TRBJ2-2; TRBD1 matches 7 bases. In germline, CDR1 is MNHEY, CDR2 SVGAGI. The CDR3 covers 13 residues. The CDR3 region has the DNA TGTGCCGGCAGGACAGGAGGAACCGGGGAGCTGTTTTTT. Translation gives CAGRTGGTGELFF.

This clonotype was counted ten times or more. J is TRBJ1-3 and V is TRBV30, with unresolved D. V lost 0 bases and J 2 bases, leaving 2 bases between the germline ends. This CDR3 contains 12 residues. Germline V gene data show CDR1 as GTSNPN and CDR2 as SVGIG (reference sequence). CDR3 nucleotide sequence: TGTGCCTGGAGTGTAGCTGGAAACACCATATATTTT. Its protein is CAWSVAGNTIYF.

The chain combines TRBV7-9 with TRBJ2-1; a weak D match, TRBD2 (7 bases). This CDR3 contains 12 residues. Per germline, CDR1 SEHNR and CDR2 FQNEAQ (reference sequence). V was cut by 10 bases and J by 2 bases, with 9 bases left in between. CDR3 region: CATGGAYNEQFF. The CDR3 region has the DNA TGTGCCACGGGGGGCGCCTACAATGAGCAGTTCTTC. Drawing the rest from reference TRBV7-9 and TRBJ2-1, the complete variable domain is DTGVSQNPRHKITKRGQNVTFRCDPISEHNRLYWYRQTLGQGPEFLTYFQNEAQLEKSRLLSDRFSAERPKGSFSTLEIQRTEQGDSAMYLCATGGAYNEQFFGPGTRLTVL.

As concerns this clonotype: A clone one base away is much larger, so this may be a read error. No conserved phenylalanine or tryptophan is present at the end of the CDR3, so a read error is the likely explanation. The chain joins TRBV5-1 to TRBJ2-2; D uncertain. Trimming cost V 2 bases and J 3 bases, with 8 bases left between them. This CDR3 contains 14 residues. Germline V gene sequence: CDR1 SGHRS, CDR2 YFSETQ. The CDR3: CASSFVVDTGELFY. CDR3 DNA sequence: TGCGCCAGCAGCTTTGTAGTGGACACCGGGGAGCTGTTTTAT.

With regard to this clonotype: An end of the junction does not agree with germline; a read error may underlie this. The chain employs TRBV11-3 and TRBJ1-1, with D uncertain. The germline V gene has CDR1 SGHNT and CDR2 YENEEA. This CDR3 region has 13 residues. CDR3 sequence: CVSSLGSGTEAFF. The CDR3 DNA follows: TGTGTCAGCAGCTTAGGAAGCGGCACTGAAGCTTTCTTT.

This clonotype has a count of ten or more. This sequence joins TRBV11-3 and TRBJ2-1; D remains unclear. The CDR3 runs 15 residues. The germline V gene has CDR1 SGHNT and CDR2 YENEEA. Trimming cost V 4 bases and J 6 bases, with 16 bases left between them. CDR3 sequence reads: CASSSRNLIPNEQFF. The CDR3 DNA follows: TGTGCCAGCAGCTCCCGGAACTTAATTCCCAATGAGCAGTTCTTC. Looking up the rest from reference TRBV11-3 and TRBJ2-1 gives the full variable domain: EAGVVQSPRYKIIEKKQPVAFWCNPISGHNTLYWYLQNLGQGPELLIRYENEEAVDDSQLPKDRFSAERLKGVDSTLKIQPAELGDSAVYLCASSSRNLIPNEQFFGPGTRLTVL.

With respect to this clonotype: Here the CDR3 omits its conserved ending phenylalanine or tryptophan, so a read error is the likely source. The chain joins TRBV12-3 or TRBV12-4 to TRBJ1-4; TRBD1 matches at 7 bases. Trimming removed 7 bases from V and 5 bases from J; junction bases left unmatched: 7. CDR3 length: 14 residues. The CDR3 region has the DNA TGTGCCAGCAACCCGACAGGGCGGAATGAAAAACTGTTTTGT. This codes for CASNPTGRNEKLFC.

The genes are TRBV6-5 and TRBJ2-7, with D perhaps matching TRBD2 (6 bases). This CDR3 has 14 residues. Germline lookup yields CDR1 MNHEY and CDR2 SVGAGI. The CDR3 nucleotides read TGTGCCAGCAGGCTTGCGGGAAAAGTCTACGGGCAGTACGTC. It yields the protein CASRLAGKVYGQYV.

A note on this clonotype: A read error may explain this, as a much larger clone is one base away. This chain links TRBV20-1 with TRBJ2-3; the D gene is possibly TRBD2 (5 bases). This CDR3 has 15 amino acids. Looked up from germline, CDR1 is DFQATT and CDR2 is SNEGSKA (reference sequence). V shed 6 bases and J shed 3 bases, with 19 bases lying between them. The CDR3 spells CSATQGFRRTDTQYF. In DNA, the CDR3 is TGCAGTGCCACGCAAGGATTTAGGAGGACAGATACGCAGTATTTT.